This record looks at one TCR beta chain sequence and its context. V was clipped by 3 bases and J by 3 bases; unmatched bases: 1. Looked up from germline, CDR1 is LNHDA and CDR2 is SQIVND (reference sequence). The CDR3 runs 14 residues. Repertoires were generated with immunoSEQ multiplex PCR, while TCRdb's copy carries only in-frame clones and drops some. Of 77,000 or so clones in the sample, about 83% were seen once. Starting 14 to 28 days after autologous transplant, ipilimumab 1 mg/kg was given. Patients got 3 mg/kg IV nivolumab weeks 1, 4, 7, 10, then biweekly through week 26. These data originate in a study of ipilimumab plus nivolumab after autologous stem cell transplantation. Whole-study context: Both relapsed and primary refractory DLBCL were included.

The V gene is TRBV19, the J gene TRBJ1-5; TRBD1 aligns across 8 bases. This receptor was taken from a male donor with diffuse large B-cell lymphoma. Sequenced material: PBMCs, taken in a trial of ipilimumab plus nivolumab as post-transplant consolidation. CDR3 nucleotide sequence: TGTGCCAGTAGTATGGACAGGGTCAATCAGCCCCAGCATTTT. Protein sequence: CASSMDRVNQPQHF. Full variable domain (rest looked up from reference TRBV19 and TRBJ1-5): DGGITQSPKYLFRKEGQNVTLSCEQNLNHDAMYWYRQDPGQGLRLIYYSQIVNDFQKGDIAEGYSVSREKKESFPLTVTSAQKNPTAFYLCASSMDRVNQPQHFGDGTRLSIL.